Included here is one TCR beta chain sequence, with context. V was cut by 3 bases and J by 0 bases, with 8 bases left in between. Germline CDR1 and CDR2: MDHEN and SYDVKM. The CDR3 totals 14 residues. The data were produced by immunoSEQ multiplex PCR, yet TCRdb's version contains in-frame clones alone and is incomplete. The sample consists of about 76,000 clones, roughly 91% of them appearing once. These data originate in a study of technical replicates of blood from several donors. This clonotype originated in a human donor in good health. Sequencing was performed on T cells isolated from PBMCs. The chain couples TRBV28 to TRBJ1-1, with D uncertain. The CDR3 sequence: CASSFYHMNTEAFF. CDR3 coding DNA: TGTGCCAGCAGTTTTTATCACATGAACACTGAAGCTTTCTTT.